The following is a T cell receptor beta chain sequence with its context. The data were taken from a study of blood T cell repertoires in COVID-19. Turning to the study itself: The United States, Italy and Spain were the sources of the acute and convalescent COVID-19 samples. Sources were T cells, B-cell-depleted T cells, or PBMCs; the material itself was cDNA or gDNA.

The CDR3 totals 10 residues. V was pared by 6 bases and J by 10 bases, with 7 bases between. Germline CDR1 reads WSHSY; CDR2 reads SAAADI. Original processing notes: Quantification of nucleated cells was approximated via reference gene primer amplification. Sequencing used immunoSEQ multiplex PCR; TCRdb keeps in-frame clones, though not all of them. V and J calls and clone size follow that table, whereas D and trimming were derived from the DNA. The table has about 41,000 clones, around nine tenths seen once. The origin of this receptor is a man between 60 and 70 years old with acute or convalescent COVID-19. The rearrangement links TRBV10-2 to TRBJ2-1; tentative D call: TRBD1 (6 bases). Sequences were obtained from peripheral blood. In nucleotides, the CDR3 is TGCGCCAGCAGAGGGGGAGAGCAGTTCTTC. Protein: CASRGGEQFF.